This note documents a single TCR beta chain sequence. Assay: immunoSEQ multiplex PCR; the TCRdb copy retains only in-frame clones and omits some. The table has 160,000 or so clones, just over 90% seen once. Germline V gene sequence: CDR1 MDHEN, CDR2 SYDVKM. Deletions cut 1 base from V and 6 bases from J, with 10 bases between. The CDR3 totals 13 residues. This sample was taken from a study of T cell responses to AZD1222 COVID-19 vaccine. This TCR derives from an adult in good health. The specimen comprised peripheral blood, sampled on day 0 of AZD1222 vaccination. The chain combines TRBV28 with TRBJ2-7; D is undetermined. CDR3 region: CASSLSNTGEQYF. The DNA for the CDR3 is TGTGCCAGCAGTTTATCAAACACCGGCGAGCAGTACTTC. The full variable domain, in which reference TRBV28 and TRBJ2-7 provide the parts outside the CDR3, is DVKVTQSSRYLVKRTGEKVFLECVQDMDHENMFWYRQDPGLGLRLIYFSYDVKMKEKGDIPEGYSVSREKKERFSLILESASTNQTSMYLCASSLSNTGEQYFGPGTRLTVT.